This T cell receptor beta chain was obtained from a study of blood T cell repertoires in COVID-19. Study summary: Samples representing acute and convalescent COVID-19 were sourced from the United States, Italy and Spain. PBMCs, B-cell-depleted T cells, or T cells provided the cDNA or gDNA that made up the material.

The trim removed 5 bases at V and 1 base at J, leaving 6 bases unmatched. The CDR3 consists of 15 residues. Germline values: CDR1 SEHNR, CDR2 FQNEAQ (reference sequence). Source study methods: How many nucleated cells were present was estimated from reference gene primer amplification. Only in-frame clones appear in the TCRdb table, and some are missing; sequencing was by immunoSEQ multiplex PCR. That table furnishes V, J and clone size, whereas the DNA furnished D and trimming. Seen here are tens of thousands of clones, approximately 90% observed once, and the top ten hold 3% to 4.5%. This clonotype was obtained from a human donor in a cohort sampled during active COVID-19. The V gene is TRBV7-9, the J gene TRBJ1-1; 8 bases line up with TRBD1. Sequenced material: peripheral blood. CDR3 in amino acids: CASSLRQGKNTEAFF. The DNA of the CDR3 is TGTGCCAGCAGCCTCCGACAGGGGAAGAACACTGAAGCTTTCTTT.